The 9 T cell receptor beta chains reported below all come from one sample, sequenced in a study of T cells in Graves' hyperthyroidism and ophthalmopathy. RNA transcripts were the template for amplifying TCR beta CDR3 regions. Initially, a first-round RT-PCR of the TCR CDR3 employed the HTBI primer set. MiXCR, applied by TCRdb to the multiplex PCR reads, yields one record per CDR3 protein. The sample carries more than 650,000 distinct CDR3 sequences, roughly 15% recorded once. The sequencing input was blood. The receptors originated from a woman aged 18-29 years with Graves' hyperthyroidism.

Ten or more counts support this clonotype. V usage is TRBV30 and J usage is TRBJ2-5; perhaps D is TRBD1 or TRBD2 (6 bases each). The germline V gene encodes CDR1 GTSNPN and CDR2 SVGIG (reference sequence). The CDR3 is made up of 15 amino acids. V was trimmed by 2 bases and J by 4 bases, leaving 17 bases between them. The DNA of the CDR3 is TGTGCCTGGAGTCGGGGGACAAAGGGAGTAGAGACCCAGTACTTC. Its protein is CAWSRGTKGVETQYF.

This clonotype was recorded a few times. This rearrangement joins TRBV2 to TRBJ2-2, with D possibly being TRBD1 (6 bases). The CDR3 totals 15 residues. Per germline, CDR1 SNHLY and CDR2 FYNNEI. V was cut by 6 bases and J by 7 bases, with 18 bases left in between. The CDR3: CASSEGVPGHGELFF. DNA of the CDR3: TGTGCCAGCAGCGAGGGGGTTCCTGGGCACGGGGAGCTGTTTTTT.

There are many counts of this clonotype. This chain joins TRBV12-3 or TRBV12-4 and TRBJ2-1; 7 bases are a match to TRBD2. The CDR3 is 16 residues long. Trimming took 7 bases from V and 3 from J; bases not matched to a gene: 12. The CDR3 DNA reads as TGTGCCAGCATAGCAGGAGCTAGCGGTTTCTACAATGAGCAGTTCTTC. Protein sequence: CASIAGASGFYNEQFF.

This sequence joins TRBV5-1 and TRBJ2-1; 9 bases fit TRBD1. The CDR3 has 15 amino acids. After removal of 4 bases from V and 7 bases from J, the junction contained 9 bases not matched to a gene. CDR1 is SGHRS, CDR2 YFSETQ, per germline. The CDR3 loop reads CASSITGTGMNEQFF. The DNA of the CDR3 is TGCGCCAGCAGCATAACCGGGACAGGGATGAATGAGCAGTTCTTC.

This clonotype has at least ten counts. This chain uses TRBV2 with TRBJ1-2; D is possibly TRBD1 (6 bases). With 3 bases removed from V and 6 bases from J, the gap between germline ends came to 14 bases. The CDR3 has 14 residues. Germline V gene sequence: CDR1 SNHLY, CDR2 FYNNEI. The CDR3 DNA reads TGTGCCAGCAGTGAGCTGTCAGGGGACAATGGCTACACCTTC. It translates to CASSELSGDNGYTF.

This clonotype was counted ten times or more. The V and J genes are TRBV12-3 or TRBV12-4 and TRBJ2-7; 8 nucleotides align to TRBD1. J gave up 6 bases and V 6 bases, and 7 bases lay outside the gene matches. The CDR3 is 13 residues long. This CDR3 is CASSSDRAREQYF. The DNA of the CDR3 is TGTGCCAGCAGCTCGGACAGGGCGCGCGAGCAGTACTTC.

The chain recombines TRBV7-2 with TRBJ1-5, with D possibly matching TRBD1 (5 bases). The germline CDR1 and CDR2 sequences are SGHTA and FQGNSA. With 5 bases removed from V and 4 bases from J, the gap between germline ends came to 18 bases. This CDR3 has 16 amino acids. The chain's CDR3 is CASSTLGGGGNQPQHF. CDR3 DNA sequence: TGTGCCAGCAGCACCCTGGGAGGTGGGGGGAATCAGCCCCAGCATTTT.

This clonotype was picked up many times. The chain links TRBV20-1 to TRBJ2-7; D is undetermined. The length of the CDR3 is 13 residues. V lost 3 bases and J 2 bases, leaving 11 bases between the germline ends. The germline V gene has CDR1 DFQATT and CDR2 SNEGSKA (reference sequence). The CDR3 nucleotides are TGCAGTGCTAGGGCGTTGGGAACCTACGAGCAGTACTTC. Protein: CSARALGTYEQYF.

This clonotype was observed many times. J is TRBJ1-1 and V is TRBV20-1, with unresolved D. Germline CDR1 is DFQATT and CDR2 is SNEGSKA (reference sequence). The CDR3 covers 14 residues. V was shortened by 0 bases and J by 3 bases, with 11 bases between the two germline ends. The CDR3 nucleotides read TGCAGTGCTAGAGAACTCGGAGGGTACACTGAAGCTTTCTTT. Protein: CSARELGGYTEAFF.